This paragraph reports one T cell receptor beta chain. Its antigen remains unidentified. No clone much larger than this one lies a single base away; base qualities are absent. V lost 2 bases and J lost 2 bases; the stretch between them is 9 bases long. From cysteine to phenylalanine, the CDR3 is 13 amino acids long. The DNA shown is the 39-base CDR3, in frame from base 1. The germline V gene (reference sequence) specifies GTSNPN as CDR1 and SVGIG as CDR2. Genomic DNA was extracted from sorted cells with the Quick-DNA Microprep Kit. Amplification of TCRbeta DNA was done with the immunoSEQ hsTCRbeta kit, following the protocol from the manufacturer. TCRbeta libraries were sequenced on an Illumina MiSeq instrument. In the original analysis: Following removal of out-of-frame sequences, 2 million to 2.5 million distinct TCRbeta sequences were retained, with an average of approximately 69,000 per individual. Each individual was scored by the count of fewer than 200 previously reported CMV-associated TCRbeta sequences and the total productive distinct TCRbeta count. A beta-binomial model was reimplemented in Python, and random forests from scikit-learn, run with default parameters, were trained on data from the US cohort. Classifier performance on the Belgian cohort was summarized as median AUC with percentile confidence intervals calculated over 10,000 bootstrap iterations. Not all clones reach the TCRdb copy of this immuneACCESS table, which keeps in-frame sequences only. Checked studies attribute under half of the gap to unresolved V genes and leave the rest unexplained. V and J calls and clone size are those listed in that table; D and trimming were worked out from the DNA. The sample yields about 50,000 clones; about three quarters were counted once. The leading ten clones occupy about 0.8% of the sample.

These data are taken from a study of memory CD4+ T cells and cytomegalovirus serostatus (dated by TCRdb to about 2019). Regarding the research as a whole: A total of about 33 healthy Belgian adults, of whom 9 were CMV seropositive and some 25 were CMV seronegative, were included in the cohort. To replicate a published TCR-based CMV serostatus classifier, the study sequenced CD4+ memory TCRbeta repertoires from a Belgian cohort whose cytomegalovirus serostatus was known.

Here is what the overall study found, with its caveats: A median bootstrapped AUC of almost 0.96 with a 95% CI of 0.76-1.00 was achieved on the Belgian cohort by the original-framework classifier. Unlike the original study, which covered naive and memory CD4+ and CD8+ populations, the Belgian study sequenced only CD4+CD45RO+ memory cells. CMV serostatus prediction reached a median bootstrapped AUC of roughly 0.96 with the original framework and roughly 0.9 with a US-trained random forest. Results were interpreted as suggesting that the CMV-associated TCR signature is largely present in the CD4+ memory repertoire. Among the 150 to 200 previously reported CMV-associated TCRbeta sequences, some 62 showed up in the CD4+ memory repertoires, with each one found in between one and five individuals.

Single viable CD3+CD4+CD8-CD45RO+ cells were sorted as memory CD4+ T cells on a FACSAria II. CMV serostatus was assessed using a Roche Elecsys assay, by which serum IgG against CMV pp150, pp28, p38 and p52 was detected. Following thawing, total CD4+ T cells were enriched through positive selection using CD4 magnetic microbeads. The samples came from a separate study whose specific focus was interrogating the CD4+ T cell memory repertoire. Peripheral blood mononuclear cells were isolated and cryopreserved according to standard operating procedures, and serum was kept at -80 degrees C. The staining used CD3-PerCP (BW264/56), CD4-APC (RPA-T4), CD45RO-PE (UCHT1) and CD8-Pacific Orange (3B5) antibodies, and Sytox blue was used to exclude non-viable cells.

Sequenced: memory CD4+ T cells from blood. This TCR was recovered from an adult in good health and CMV-seronegative. This sequence uses TRBV30 and TRBJ1-2; a tentative D call is TRBD1 (5 bases match). The CDR3 protein is CAWSRGPNYGYTF. The bases are TGTGCCTGGAGTCGGGGACCGAACTATGGCTACACCTTC. Reference TRBV30 and TRBJ1-2 proteins supply the regions before and after the CDR3; the full variable domain is: SQTIHQWPATLVQPVGSPLSLECTVEGTSNPNLYWYRQAAGRGLQLLFYSVGIGQISSEVPQNLSASRPQDRQFILSSKKLLLSDSGFYLCAWSRGPNYGYTFGSGTRLTVV.